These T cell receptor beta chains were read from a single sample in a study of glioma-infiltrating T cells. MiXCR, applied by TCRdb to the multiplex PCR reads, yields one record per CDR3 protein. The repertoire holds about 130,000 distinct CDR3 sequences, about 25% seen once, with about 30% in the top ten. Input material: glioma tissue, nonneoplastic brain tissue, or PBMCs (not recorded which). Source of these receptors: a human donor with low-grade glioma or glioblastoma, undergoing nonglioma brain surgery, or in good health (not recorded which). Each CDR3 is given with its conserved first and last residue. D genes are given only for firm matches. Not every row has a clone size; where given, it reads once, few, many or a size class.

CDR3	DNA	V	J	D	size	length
CSASGQGDEKLFF	TGCAGTGCTTCCGGACAGGGAGACGAAAAACTGTTTTTT	TRBV20-1	TRBJ1-4	TRBD1	few	13
CSARPQDRYTNTQYF	TGCAGTGCTAGACCTCAGGACCGATACACAAATACGCAGTATTTT	TRBV20-1	TRBJ2-3	-	-	15
CASSQGYAGNTEAFF	TGTGCCAGCAGCCAAGGTTATGCGGGGAACACTGAAGCTTTCTTT	TRBV3-1	TRBJ1-1	-	-	15
CASSIISRRVATDTQYF	TGTGCCAGTAGTATAATTTCCCGCAGGGTCGCCACAGATACGCAGTATTTT	TRBV19	TRBJ2-3	-	-	17
CASSFGLGQGDTEAFF	TGTGCCAGCAGCTTTGGCCTGGGGCAGGGGGACACTGAAGCTTTCTTT	TRBV7-6	TRBJ1-1	TRBD1	few	16
CASRDSGSGANVLTF	TGTGCCAGTAGGGACTCTGGCTCTGGGGCCAACGTCCTGACTTTC	TRBV19	TRBJ2-6	-	-	15
CSAIDRVGNQPQHF	TGCAGTGCTATTGACAGGGTAGGCAATCAGCCCCAGCATTTT	TRBV20-1	TRBJ1-5	TRBD1	-	14
CATTSGGHIRNEQFF	TGTGCCACGACTAGCGGGGGACACATCCGAAATGAGCAGTTCTTC	TRBV28	TRBJ2-1	TRBD2	-	15
CASSQEAALGQETQYF	TGTGCCAGCAGCCAAGAGGCGGCACTGGGTCAAGAGACCCAGTACTTC	TRBV3-1	TRBJ2-5	-	-	16
CASSEGTVSGNEQFF	TGTGCCAGCAGTGAAGGGACCGTCTCGGGAAATGAGCAGTTCTTC	TRBV6-1	TRBJ2-1	-	-	15
CASSSLGTQYF	TGTGCCAGCAGTTCCTTAGGGACCCAGTACTTC	TRBV12-3/TRBV12-4	TRBJ2-5	-	-	11
CASSSYRDRGYNEQFF	TGTGCCAGCAGCTCGTACCGGGACAGGGGTTACAATGAGCAGTTCTTC	TRBV5-4	TRBJ2-1	TRBD1	-	16
CASSEAREGRGYTF	TGTGCCAGCAGTGAAGCTCGGGAGGGGCGCGGCTACACCTTC	TRBV6-1	TRBJ1-2	-	few	14
CASSSLRGAFTDTQYF	TGTGCCAGCAGTTCGTTGCGGGGGGCCTTCACAGATACGCAGTATTTT	TRBV6-2/TRBV6-3	TRBJ2-3	TRBD2	-	16
CASSWDGLGDTQYF	TGTGCCAGCAGTTGGGACGGCCTGGGAGATACGCAGTATTTT	TRBV12-3/TRBV12-4	TRBJ2-3	-	-	14
CASSLPQGTGELFF	TGTGCCAGCAGCCTCCCCCAGGGGACCGGGGAGCTGTTTTTT	TRBV7-9	TRBJ2-2	-	-	14
CASSQDKSASGAQETQYF	TGTGCCAGCAGCCAAGATAAGTCGGCTAGCGGGGCCCAAGAGACCCAGTACTTC	TRBV6-1	TRBJ2-5	TRBD2	once	18
CASSPNRGHQPQHF	TGTGCCAGCAGCCCAAACAGGGGCCATCAGCCCCAGCATTTT	TRBV3-1	TRBJ1-5	TRBD1	-	14
CASSKGGAGEQFF	TGTGCCAGCAGCAAAGGGGGGGCGGGGGAGCAGTTCTTC	TRBV6-1	TRBJ2-1	-	-	13
CSAFPGTSGVSTQYF	TGCAGTGCCTTCCCTGGGACTAGCGGGGTTAGTACGCAGTATTTT	TRBV20-1	TRBJ2-3	TRBD2	many	15
CASSPAGGMSNQPQHF	TGTGCCAGCAGCCCGGCAGGGGGCATGAGCAATCAGCCCCAGCATTTT	TRBV7-6	TRBJ1-5	TRBD1	-	16
CASSSHRGGKTGTDTQYF	TGTGCCAGCAGCTCTCATCGCGGGGGGAAGACGGGCACAGATACGCAGTATTTT	TRBV4-2	TRBJ2-3	TRBD2	-	18
CATSRPSLSGRDEQFF	TGTGCCACCAGCAGACCCTCTTTATCGGGCCGCGATGAGCAGTTCTTC	TRBV15	TRBJ2-1	-	many	16
CASSLAAAGSPLHF	TGCGCCAGCAGCTTGGCGGCGGCTGGTTCACCCCTCCACTTT	TRBV5-1	TRBJ1-6	-	-	14
CASNYRGNTEAFF	TGTGCCAGCAACTATAGGGGCAACACTGAAGCTTTCTTT	TRBV6-2/TRBV6-3	TRBJ1-1	-	-	13
CASSLGPREKLFF	TGTGCCAGCAGTCTCGGACCAAGGGAAAAACTGTTTTTT	TRBV28	TRBJ1-4	-	many	13
CASKPLSGFPFREQFF	TGTGCCAGCAAACCGCTTAGCGGGTTCCCTTTTAGAGAGCAGTTCTTC	TRBV6-1	TRBJ2-1	TRBD2	-	16
CASSYSVGSQETQYF	TGTGCCAGCAGTTACTCGGTGGGGTCCCAAGAGACCCAGTACTTC	TRBV6-6	TRBJ2-5	-	many	15
CASSSTAYGTDTQYF	TGTGCCAGCAGCTCAACAGCCTATGGGACAGATACGCAGTATTTT	TRBV9	TRBJ2-3	-	few	15
CASRKGQGNTEAFF	TGTGCCAGCAGGAAGGGACAGGGGAACACTGAAGCTTTCTTT	TRBV6-1	TRBJ1-1	TRBD1	medium-sized	14
CASSRDRATNEKLFF	TGTGCCAGCAGCCGGGACAGGGCAACTAATGAAAAACTGTTTTTT	TRBV6-1	TRBJ1-4	TRBD1	-	15
CAMTTGSTDTQYF	TGTGCCATGACGACAGGGAGCACAGATACGCAGTATTTT	TRBV10-3	TRBJ2-3	TRBD1	-	13
CSAQAPLNTGELFF	TGCAGTGCTCAGGCCCCATTGAACACCGGGGAGCTGTTTTTT	TRBV20-1	TRBJ2-2	-	-	14
CASSSKDSGGAWETQYF	TGTGCCAGCAGCTCTAAGGACAGCGGGGGGGCCTGGGAGACCCAGTACTTC	TRBV9	TRBJ2-5	TRBD2	few	17
CASSIDKGEINQPQHF	TGTGCCAGTAGTATAGATAAGGGGGAAATCAATCAGCCCCAGCATTTT	TRBV4-2	TRBJ1-5	-	-	16
CASSLAGGSTDTQYF	TGTGCCAGCAGCTTAGCGGGGGGAAGCACAGATACGCAGTATTTT	TRBV7-9	TRBJ2-3	-	few	15
CASSQRSGTGGGPYGYTF	TGCGCCAGCAGCCAGCGGTCAGGGACAGGGGGCGGTCCCTATGGCTACACCTTC	TRBV4-1	TRBJ1-2	TRBD1	few	18
CASSFSGDYGYTF	TGTGCCAGCAGTTTCTCAGGGGACTATGGCTACACCTTC	TRBV12-3/TRBV12-4	TRBJ1-2	-	few	13
CAISDGGRNGYTF	TGTGCCATCAGTGACGGAGGAAGGAATGGCTACACCTTC	TRBV10-3	TRBJ1-2	-	few	13
CASSRTLTVPGELFF	TGTGCCAGCAGCCGGACCCTGACTGTTCCCGGGGAGCTGTTTTTT	TRBV5-6	TRBJ2-2	-	-	15
CASSTQTGPGSQYF	TGTGCCAGTAGTACCCAGACAGGCCCAGGGTCGCAGTATTTT	TRBV19	TRBJ2-3	-	few	14
CASTLTGLLNSPLNF	TGTGCCAGCACCCTAACGGGACTCCTTAATTCACCCCTCAACTTT	TRBV7-2	TRBJ1-6	-	-	15
CSARVPWGGGGYTF	TGCAGTGCTAGAGTCCCCTGGGGAGGAGGTGGCTACACCTTC	TRBV20-1	TRBJ1-2	-	many	14
CASSQDVRNTEAFF	TGCGCCAGCAGCCAAGATGTCCGGAACACTGAAGCTTTCTTT	TRBV4-1	TRBJ1-1	-	many	14
CSARDRLTAGGYTDTQYF	TGCAGTGCTAGAGATCGGCTAACTGCGGGGGGGTACACAGATACGCAGTATTTT	TRBV20-1	TRBJ2-3	TRBD2	few	18
CASSLQGATGANVLTF	TGTGCCAGCAGCCTGCAGGGGGCTACTGGGGCCAACGTCCTGACTTTC	TRBV7-3	TRBJ2-6	TRBD1	few	16
CATSDYRGNQETQYF	TGTGCCACCAGTGATTATAGGGGGAATCAAGAGACCCAGTACTTC	TRBV24-1	TRBJ2-5	-	many	15
CASSPSLGGVSTDTQYF	TGCGCCAGCAGCCCATCTCTGGGCGGGGTCAGCACAGATACGCAGTATTTT	TRBV5-1	TRBJ2-3	-	few	17
CSARNHLGDFSSYNEQFF	TGCAGTGCTAGAAATCACCTGGGCGACTTTAGCTCCTACAATGAGCAGTTCTTC	TRBV20-1	TRBJ2-1	-	-	18
CASSRTIPYNEQFF	TGTGCCAGCAGTAGGACGATCCCCTACAATGAGCAGTTCTTC	TRBV27	TRBJ2-1	-	many	14